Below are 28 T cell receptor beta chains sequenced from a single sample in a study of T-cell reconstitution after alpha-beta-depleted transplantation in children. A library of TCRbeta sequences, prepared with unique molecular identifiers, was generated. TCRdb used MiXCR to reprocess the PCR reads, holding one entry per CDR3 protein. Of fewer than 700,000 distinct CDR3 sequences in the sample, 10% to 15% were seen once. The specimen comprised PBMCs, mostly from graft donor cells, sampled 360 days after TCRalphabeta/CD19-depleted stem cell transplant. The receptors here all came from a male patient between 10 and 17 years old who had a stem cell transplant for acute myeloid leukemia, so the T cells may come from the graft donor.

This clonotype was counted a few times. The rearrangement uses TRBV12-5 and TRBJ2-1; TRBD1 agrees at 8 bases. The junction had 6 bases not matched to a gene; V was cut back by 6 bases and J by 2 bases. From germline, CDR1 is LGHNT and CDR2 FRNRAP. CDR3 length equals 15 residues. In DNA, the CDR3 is TGTGCTAGTGGCACGACAGGGGTAGCCTACAATGAGCAGTTCTTC. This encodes CASGTTGVAYNEQFF.

The CDR3 bases are TGTGCCAGCAAAGGCCTGAGACAGGGTTACTATGGCTACACCTTC. It specifies CASKGLRQGYYGYTF. The rearrangement joins TRBV12-3 or TRBV12-4 to TRBJ1-2, with 7 nucleotides matching TRBD1. The length of the CDR3 is 15 residues. After removal of 7 bases from V and 3 bases from J, the junction contained 11 bases not matched to a gene.

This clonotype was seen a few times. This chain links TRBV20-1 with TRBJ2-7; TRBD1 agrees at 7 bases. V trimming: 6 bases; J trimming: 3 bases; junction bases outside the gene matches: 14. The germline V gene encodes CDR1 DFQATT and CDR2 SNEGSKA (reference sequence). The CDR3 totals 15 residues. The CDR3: CSANNRGRFLYEQYF. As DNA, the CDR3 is TGCAGTGCGAACAACAGGGGACGATTCCTCTACGAGCAGTACTTC.

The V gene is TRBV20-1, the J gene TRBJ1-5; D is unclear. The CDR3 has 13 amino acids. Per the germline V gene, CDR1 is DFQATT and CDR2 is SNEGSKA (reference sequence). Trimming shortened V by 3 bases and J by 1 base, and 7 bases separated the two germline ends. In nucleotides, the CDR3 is TGCAGTGCTAGTATTGGGAGCAATCAGCCCCAGCATTTT. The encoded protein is CSASIGSNQPQHF.

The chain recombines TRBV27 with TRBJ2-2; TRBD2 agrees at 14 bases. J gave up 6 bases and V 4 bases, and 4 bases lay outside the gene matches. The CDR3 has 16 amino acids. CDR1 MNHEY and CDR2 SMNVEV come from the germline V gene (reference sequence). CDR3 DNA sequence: TGTGCCAGCAGTTGGGGACTAGCGGGAGTTTCCGGGGAGCTGTTTTTT. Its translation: CASSWGLAGVSGELFF.

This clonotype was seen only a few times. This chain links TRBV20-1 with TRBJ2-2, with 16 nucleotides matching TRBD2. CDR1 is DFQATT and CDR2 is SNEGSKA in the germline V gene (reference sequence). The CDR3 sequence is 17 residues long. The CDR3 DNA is TGCAGCGCTCTGCAAGGGACTAGCGGGAGGGTCACCGGGGAGCTGTTTTTT. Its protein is CSALQGTSGRVTGELFF.

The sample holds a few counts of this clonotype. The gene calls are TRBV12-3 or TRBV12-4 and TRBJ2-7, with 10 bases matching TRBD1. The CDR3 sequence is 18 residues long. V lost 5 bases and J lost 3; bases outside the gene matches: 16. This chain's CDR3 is CASSPFTGTGVMFYEQYF. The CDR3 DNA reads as TGTGCCAGCAGTCCCTTTACCGGGACAGGGGTTATGTTCTACGAGCAGTACTTC.

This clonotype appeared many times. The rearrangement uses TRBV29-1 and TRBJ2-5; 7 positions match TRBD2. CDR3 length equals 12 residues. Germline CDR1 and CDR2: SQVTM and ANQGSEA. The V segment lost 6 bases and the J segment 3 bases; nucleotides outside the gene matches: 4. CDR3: CSVGRIEETQYF. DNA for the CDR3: TGCAGCGTCGGGAGGATAGAAGAGACCCAGTACTTC.

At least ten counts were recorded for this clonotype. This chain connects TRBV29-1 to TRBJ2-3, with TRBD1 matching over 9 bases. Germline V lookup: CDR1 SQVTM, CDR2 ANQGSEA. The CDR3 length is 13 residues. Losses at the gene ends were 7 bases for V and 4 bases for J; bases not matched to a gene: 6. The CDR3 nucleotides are TGCAGCGGACACAGGGGGCATCCAGATACGCAGTATTTT. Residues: CSGHRGHPDTQYF.

The CDR3 sequence is CATSRVSGRETQYF. The CDR3, as DNA: TGTGCCACCAGCAGAGTTAGCGGGAGAGAGACCCAGTACTTC. The chain is built from TRBV15 and TRBJ2-5; 9 positions match TRBD2. Germline trimming cut 1 base from V and 4 bases from J; bases unmatched to any gene: 1. CDR1 is LNHNV, CDR2 YYDKDF, per germline (reference sequence). There are 14 residues in the CDR3. Combining the CDR3 with reference TRBV15 and TRBJ2-5 gives the whole variable domain DAMVIQNPRYQVTQFGKPVTLSCSQTLNHNVMYWYQQKSSQAPKLLFHYYDKDFNNEADTPDNFQSRRPNTSFCFLDIRSPGLGDTAMYLCATSRVSGRETQYFGPGTRLLVL.

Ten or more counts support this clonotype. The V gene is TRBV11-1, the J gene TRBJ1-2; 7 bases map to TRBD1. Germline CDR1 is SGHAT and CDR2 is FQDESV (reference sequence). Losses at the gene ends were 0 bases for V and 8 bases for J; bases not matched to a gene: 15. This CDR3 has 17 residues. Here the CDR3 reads CASSLAPAPDREGGYTF. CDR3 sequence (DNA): TGTGCCAGCAGCTTAGCTCCCGCCCCAGACAGGGAGGGCGGCTACACCTTC.

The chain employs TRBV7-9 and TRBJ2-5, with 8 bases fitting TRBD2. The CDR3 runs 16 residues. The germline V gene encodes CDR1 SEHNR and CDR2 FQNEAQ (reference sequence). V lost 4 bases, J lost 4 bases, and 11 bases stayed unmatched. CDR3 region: CASSSLERERRETQYF. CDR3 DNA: TGTGCCAGCAGCTCACTCGAGCGGGAGCGTCGAGAGACCCAGTACTTC.

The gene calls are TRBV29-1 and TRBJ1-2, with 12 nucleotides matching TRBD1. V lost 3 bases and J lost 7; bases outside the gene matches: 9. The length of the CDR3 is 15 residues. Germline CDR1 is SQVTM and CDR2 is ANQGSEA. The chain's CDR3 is CSVDPQGDRGLGYTF. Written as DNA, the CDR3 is TGCAGCGTTGACCCCCAGGGGGACAGGGGGCTTGGCTACACCTTC.

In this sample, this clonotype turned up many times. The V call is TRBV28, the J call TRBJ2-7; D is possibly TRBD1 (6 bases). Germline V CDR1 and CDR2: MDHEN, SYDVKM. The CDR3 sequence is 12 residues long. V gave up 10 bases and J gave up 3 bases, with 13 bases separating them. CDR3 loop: CATQGSLYEQYF. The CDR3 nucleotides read TGTGCCACCCAGGGGAGTCTCTACGAGCAGTACTTC.

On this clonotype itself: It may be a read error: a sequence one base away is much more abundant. This chain's CDR3 is CCARDRVTGAVTDTQYF. DNA for the CDR3: TGCTGTGCTAGAGATCGGGTGACAGGGGCGGTGACAGATACGCAGTATTTT. This rearrangement joins TRBV20-1 to TRBJ2-3; 8 bases align to TRBD1. The CDR3 has 17 amino acids. CDR1 DFQATT and CDR2 SNEGSKA come from the germline V gene (reference sequence).

Written as DNA, the CDR3 is TGTGCCAGCAGCTGGGGGGGGCTGAGCTCCTACAATGAGCAGTTCTTC. This codes for CASSWGGLSSYNEQFF. The V call is TRBV7-8, the J call TRBJ2-1, with a tentative D call TRBD2 (7 bases). Germline values: CDR1 SGHVS, CDR2 FQNEAQ. V lost 4 bases, J lost 0 bases, and 13 bases lay in between. This CDR3 is 16 amino acids long.

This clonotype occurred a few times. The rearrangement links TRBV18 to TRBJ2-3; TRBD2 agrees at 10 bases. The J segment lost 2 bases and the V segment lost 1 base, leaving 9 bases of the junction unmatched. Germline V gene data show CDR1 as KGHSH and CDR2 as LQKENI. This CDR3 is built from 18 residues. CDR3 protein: CASSPLSGRSRVTDTQYF. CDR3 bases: TGTGCCAGCTCACCACTTAGCGGGAGGAGCCGAGTCACAGATACGCAGTATTTT.

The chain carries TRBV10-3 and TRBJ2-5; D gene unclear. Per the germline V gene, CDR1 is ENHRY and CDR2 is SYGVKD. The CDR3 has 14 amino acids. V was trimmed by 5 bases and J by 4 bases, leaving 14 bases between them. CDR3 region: CAISLGRDGETQYF. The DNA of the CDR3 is TGTGCCATCAGTCTGGGTAGGGATGGAGAGACCCAGTACTTC.

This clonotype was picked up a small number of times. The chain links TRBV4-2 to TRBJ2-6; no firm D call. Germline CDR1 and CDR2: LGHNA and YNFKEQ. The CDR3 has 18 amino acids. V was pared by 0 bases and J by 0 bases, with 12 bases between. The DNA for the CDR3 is TGTGCCAGCAGCCAAGATGGAACAAGCTACTCTGGGGCCAACGTCCTGACTTTC. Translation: CASSQDGTSYSGANVLTF.

CDR3 DNA: TGTGCCAGCACCACTCTACGGCGGGAGGGCGTTGAAATGGGAGATACGCAGTATTTT. This codes for CASTTLRREGVEMGDTQYF. The chain carries TRBV3-1 and TRBJ2-3, with 9 bases fitting TRBD2. V trimming: 7 bases; J trimming: 5 bases; junction bases outside the gene matches: 22. The CDR3 is made up of 19 amino acids. CDR1 and CDR2 from the germline V gene are LGHDT and YNNKEL (reference sequence).

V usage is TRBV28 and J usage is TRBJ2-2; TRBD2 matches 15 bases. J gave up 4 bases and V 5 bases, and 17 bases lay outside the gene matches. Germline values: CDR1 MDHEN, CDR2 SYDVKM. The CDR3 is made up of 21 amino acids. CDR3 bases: TGTGCCAGCAGTACTCGACAGGGTAGGACTAGCGGGAGGGCCCGCACCGGGGAGCTGTTTTTT. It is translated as CASSTRQGRTSGRARTGELFF.

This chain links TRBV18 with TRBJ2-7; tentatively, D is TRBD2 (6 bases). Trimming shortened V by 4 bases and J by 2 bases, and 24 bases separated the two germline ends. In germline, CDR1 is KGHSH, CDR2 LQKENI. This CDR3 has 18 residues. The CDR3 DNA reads TGTGCCAGCTCACGCGGGCGGGGTTCCTTAACCTTAACCTACGAGCAGTACTTC. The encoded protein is CASSRGRGSLTLTYEQYF.

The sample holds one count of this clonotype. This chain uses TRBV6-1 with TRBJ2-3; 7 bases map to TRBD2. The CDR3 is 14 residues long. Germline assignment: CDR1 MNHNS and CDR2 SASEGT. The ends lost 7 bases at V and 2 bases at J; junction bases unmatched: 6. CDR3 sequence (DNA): TGTGCCAGCACCAGACTAGCAACCACAGATACGCAGTATTTT. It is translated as CASTRLATTDTQYF.

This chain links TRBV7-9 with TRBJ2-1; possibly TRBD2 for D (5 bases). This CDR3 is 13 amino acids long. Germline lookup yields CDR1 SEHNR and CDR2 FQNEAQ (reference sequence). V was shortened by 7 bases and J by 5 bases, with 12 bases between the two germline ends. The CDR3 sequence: CASTLDSDNEQFF. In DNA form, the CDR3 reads TGTGCCAGCACTCTGGACTCTGACAATGAGCAGTTCTTC. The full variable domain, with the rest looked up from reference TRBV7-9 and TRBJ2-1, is DTGVSQNPRHKITKRGQNVTFRCDPISEHNRLYWYRQTLGQGPEFLTYFQNEAQLEKSRLLSDRFSAERPKGSFSTLEIQRTEQGDSAMYLCASTLDSDNEQFFGPGTRLTVL.

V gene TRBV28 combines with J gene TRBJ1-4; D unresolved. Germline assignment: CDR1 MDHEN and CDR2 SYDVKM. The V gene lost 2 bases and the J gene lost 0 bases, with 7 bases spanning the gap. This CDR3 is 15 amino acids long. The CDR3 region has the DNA TGTGCCAGCAGTTTACGACCAGCAACTAATGAAAAACTGTTTTTT. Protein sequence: CASSLRPATNEKLFF.

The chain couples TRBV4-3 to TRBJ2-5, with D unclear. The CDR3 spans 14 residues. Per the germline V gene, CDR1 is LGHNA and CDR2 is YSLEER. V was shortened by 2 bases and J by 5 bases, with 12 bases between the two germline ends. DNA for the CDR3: TGCGCCAGCAGCCAATGGGCTGCCCCCGAGACCCAGTACTTC. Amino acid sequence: CASSQWAAPETQYF.

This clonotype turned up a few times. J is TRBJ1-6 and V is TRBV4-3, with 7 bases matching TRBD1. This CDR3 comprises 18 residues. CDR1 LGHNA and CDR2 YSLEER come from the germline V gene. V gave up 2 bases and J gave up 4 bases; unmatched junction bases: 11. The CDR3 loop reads CASSQSRVQGHYNSPLHF. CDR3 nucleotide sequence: TGCGCCAGCAGCCAATCAAGGGTACAGGGGCATTATAATTCACCCCTCCACTTT.

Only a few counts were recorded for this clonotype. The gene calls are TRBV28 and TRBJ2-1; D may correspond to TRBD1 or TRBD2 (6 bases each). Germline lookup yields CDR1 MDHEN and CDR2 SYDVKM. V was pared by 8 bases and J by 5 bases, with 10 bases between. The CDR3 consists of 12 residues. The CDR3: CASRGLNNEQFF. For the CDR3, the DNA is TGTGCCAGCCGGGGGCTGAACAATGAGCAGTTCTTC.